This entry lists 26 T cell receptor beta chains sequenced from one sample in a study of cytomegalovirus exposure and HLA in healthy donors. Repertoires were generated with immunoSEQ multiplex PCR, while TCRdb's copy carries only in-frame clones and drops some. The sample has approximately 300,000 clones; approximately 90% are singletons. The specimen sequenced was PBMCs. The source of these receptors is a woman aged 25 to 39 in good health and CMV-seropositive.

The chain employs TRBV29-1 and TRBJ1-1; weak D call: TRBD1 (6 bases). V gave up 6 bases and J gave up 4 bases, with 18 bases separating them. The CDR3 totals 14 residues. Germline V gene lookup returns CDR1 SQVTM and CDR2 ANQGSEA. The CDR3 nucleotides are TGCAGCGTCTCTACGGGGGGAGGGGGCACTGAAGCTTTCTTT. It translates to CSVSTGGGGTEAFF.

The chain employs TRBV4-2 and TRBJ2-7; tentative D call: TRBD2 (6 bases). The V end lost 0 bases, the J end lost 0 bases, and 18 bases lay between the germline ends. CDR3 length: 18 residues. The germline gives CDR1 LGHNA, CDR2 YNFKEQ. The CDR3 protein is CASSQDVPLDGSSYEQYF. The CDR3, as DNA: TGTGCCAGCAGCCAAGACGTGCCCCTAGACGGGAGCTCCTACGAGCAGTACTTC.

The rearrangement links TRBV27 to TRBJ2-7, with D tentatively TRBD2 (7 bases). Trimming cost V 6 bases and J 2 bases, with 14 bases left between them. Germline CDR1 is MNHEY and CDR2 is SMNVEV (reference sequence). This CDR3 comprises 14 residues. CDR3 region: CASRLGGAAYEQYF. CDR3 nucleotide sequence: TGTGCCAGCAGATTAGGGGGGGCCGCCTACGAGCAGTACTTC.

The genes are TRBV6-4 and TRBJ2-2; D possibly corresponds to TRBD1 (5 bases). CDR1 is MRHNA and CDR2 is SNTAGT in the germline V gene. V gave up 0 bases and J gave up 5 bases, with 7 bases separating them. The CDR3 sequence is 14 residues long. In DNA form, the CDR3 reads TGTGCCAGCAGTGACTCAGCAGGGACCGGGGAGCTGTTTTTT. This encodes CASSDSAGTGELFF.

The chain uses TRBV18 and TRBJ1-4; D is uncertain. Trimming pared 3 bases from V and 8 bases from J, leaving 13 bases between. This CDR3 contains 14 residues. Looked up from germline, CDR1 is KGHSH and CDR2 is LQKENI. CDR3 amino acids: CASSPPVFKEKLFF. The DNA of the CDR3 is TGTGCCAGCTCACCGCCGGTTTTTAAGGAAAAACTGTTTTTT.

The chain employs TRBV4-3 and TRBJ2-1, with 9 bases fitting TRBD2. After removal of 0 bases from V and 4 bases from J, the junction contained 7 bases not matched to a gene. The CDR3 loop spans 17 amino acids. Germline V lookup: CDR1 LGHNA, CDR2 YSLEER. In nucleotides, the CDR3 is TGCGCCAGCAGCCAAGATCGTCGCAGCGGGAGGTACAATGAGCAGTTCTTC. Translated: CASSQDRRSGRYNEQFF.

CDR3 DNA sequence: TGCGCCAGCAGCTTGGCGGGGTTGGGCAATCAGCCCCAGCATTTT. Protein: CASSLAGLGNQPQHF. This chain links TRBV5-1 with TRBJ1-5; D is unclear. CDR1 is SGHRS, CDR2 YFSETQ, per germline. This CDR3 region has 15 residues. V was clipped by 0 bases and J by 2 bases, with 9 bases between them.

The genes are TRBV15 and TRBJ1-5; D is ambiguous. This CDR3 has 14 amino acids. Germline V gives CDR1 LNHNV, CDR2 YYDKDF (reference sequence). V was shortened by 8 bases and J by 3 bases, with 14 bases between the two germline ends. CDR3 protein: CATSSVPHNQPQHF. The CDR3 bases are TGTGCCACCTCCAGTGTGCCTCACAATCAGCCCCAGCATTTT.

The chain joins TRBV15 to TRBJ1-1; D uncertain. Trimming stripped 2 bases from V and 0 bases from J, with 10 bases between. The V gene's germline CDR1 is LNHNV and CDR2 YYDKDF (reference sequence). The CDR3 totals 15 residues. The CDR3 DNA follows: TGTGCCACCAGCAGATTGCGGGGAATGAACACTGAAGCTTTCTTT. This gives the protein CATSRLRGMNTEAFF.

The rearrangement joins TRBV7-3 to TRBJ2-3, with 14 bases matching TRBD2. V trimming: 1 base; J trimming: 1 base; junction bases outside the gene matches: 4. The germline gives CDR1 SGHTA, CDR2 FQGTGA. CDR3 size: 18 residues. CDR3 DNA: TGTGCCAGCAGCTTAATCGGGACTAGCGGGAGCCGCACAGATACGCAGTATTTT. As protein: CASSLIGTSGSRTDTQYF. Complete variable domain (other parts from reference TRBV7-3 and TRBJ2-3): GAGVSQTPSNKVTEKGKYVELRCDPISGHTALYWYRQSLGQGPEFLIYFQGTGAADDSGLPNDRFFAVRPEGSVSTLKIQRTERGDSAVYLCASSLIGTSGSRTDTQYFGPGTRLTVL.

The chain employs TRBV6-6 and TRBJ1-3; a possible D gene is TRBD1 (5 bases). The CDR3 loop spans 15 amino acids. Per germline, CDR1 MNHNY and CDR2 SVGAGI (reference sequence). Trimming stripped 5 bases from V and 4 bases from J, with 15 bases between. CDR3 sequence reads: CASSHGHQAGNTIYF. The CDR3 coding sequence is TGTGCCAGCAGTCACGGACATCAGGCAGGAAACACCATATATTTT.

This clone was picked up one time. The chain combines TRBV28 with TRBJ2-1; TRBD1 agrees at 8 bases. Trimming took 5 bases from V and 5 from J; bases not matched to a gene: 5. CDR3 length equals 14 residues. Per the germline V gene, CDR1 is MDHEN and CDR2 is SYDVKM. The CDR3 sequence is CASSRQGLDNEQFF. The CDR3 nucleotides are TGTGCCAGCAGTCGACAGGGGTTGGACAATGAGCAGTTCTTC.

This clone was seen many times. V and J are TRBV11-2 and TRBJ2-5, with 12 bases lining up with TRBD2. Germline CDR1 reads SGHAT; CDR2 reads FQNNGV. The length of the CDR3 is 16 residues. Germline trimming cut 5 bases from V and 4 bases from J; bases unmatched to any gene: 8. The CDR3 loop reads CASSPLAGGQGETQYF. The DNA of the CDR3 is TGTGCCAGCAGCCCCCTAGCGGGGGGGCAAGGAGAGACCCAGTACTTC.

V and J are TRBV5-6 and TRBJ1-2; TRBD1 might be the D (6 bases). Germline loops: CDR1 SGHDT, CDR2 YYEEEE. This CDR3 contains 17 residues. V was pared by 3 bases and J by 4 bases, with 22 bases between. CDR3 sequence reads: CASSSLGGQGKAYGYTF. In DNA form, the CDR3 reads TGTGCCAGCAGCTCGCTTGGGGGGCAGGGTAAAGCCTATGGCTACACCTTC.

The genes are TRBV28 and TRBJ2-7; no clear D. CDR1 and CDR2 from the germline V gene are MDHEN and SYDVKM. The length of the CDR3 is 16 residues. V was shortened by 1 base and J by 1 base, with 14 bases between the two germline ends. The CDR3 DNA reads TGTGCCAGCAGTTTATCTCCGGATTTCAGGTCCTACGAGCAGTACTTC. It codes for CASSLSPDFRSYEQYF.

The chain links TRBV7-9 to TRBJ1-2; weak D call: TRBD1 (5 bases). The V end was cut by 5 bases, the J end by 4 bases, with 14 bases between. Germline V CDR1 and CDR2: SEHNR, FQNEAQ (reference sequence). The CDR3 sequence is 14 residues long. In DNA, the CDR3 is TGTGCCAGCAGCCCAAGTGGGGGAGGCTATGGCTACACCTTC. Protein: CASSPSGGGYGYTF.

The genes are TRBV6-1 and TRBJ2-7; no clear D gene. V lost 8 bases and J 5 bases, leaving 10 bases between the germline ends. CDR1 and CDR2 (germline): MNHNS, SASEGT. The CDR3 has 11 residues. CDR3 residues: CASGAQDEQYF. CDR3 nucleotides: TGTGCCAGCGGTGCCCAGGACGAGCAGTACTTC.

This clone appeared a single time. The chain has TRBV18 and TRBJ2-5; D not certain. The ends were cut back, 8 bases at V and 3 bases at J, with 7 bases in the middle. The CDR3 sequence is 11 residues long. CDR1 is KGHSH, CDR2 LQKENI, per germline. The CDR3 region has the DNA TGTGCCAGCGCCTTCAAAGAGACCCAGTACTTC. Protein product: CASAFKETQYF.

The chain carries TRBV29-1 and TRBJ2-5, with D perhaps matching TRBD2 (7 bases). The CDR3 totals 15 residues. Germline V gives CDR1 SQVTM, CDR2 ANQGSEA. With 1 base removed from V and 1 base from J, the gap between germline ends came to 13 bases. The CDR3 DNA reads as TGCAGCGTTGAAGTCGGGGGGCTAGTCCAAGAGACCCAGTACTTC. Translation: CSVEVGGLVQETQYF.

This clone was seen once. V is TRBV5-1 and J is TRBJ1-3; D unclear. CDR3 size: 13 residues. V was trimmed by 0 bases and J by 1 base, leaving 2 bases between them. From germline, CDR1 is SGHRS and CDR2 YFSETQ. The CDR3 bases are TGCGCCAGCAGCTTGGAATCTGGAAACACCATATATTTT. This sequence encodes CASSLESGNTIYF. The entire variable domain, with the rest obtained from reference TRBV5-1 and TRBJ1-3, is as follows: KAGVTQTPRYLIKTRGQQVTLSCSPISGHRSVSWYQQTPGQGLQFLFEYFSETQRNKGNFPGRFSGRQFSNSRSEMNVSTLELGDSALYLCASSLESGNTIYFGEGSWLTVV.

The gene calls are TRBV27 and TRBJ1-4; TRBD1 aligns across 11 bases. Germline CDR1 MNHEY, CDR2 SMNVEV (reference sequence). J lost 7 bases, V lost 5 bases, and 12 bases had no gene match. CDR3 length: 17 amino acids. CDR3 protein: CASSTRDRGLFREKLFF. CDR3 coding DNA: TGTGCCAGCAGTACCCGGGACAGGGGGTTGTTCCGTGAAAAACTGTTTTTT.

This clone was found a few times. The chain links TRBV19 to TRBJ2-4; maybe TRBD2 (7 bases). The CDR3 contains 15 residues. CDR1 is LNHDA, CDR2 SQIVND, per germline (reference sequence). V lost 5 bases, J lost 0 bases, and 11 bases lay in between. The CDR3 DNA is TGTGCCAGTAGTTGGCGGGGGCAAGCCAAAAACATTCAGTACTTC. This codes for CASSWRGQAKNIQYF. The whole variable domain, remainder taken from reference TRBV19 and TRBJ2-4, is DGGITQSPKYLFRKEGQNVTLSCEQNLNHDAMYWYRQDPGQGLRLIYYSQIVNDFQKGDIAEGYSVSREKKESFPLTVTSAQKNPTAFYLCASSWRGQAKNIQYFGAGTRLSVL.

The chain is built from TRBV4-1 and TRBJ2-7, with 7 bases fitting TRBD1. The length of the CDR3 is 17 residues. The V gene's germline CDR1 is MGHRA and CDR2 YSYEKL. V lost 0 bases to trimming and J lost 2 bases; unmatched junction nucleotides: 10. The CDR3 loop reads CASSQDPPGQWTYEQYF. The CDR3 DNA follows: TGCGCCAGCAGCCAAGACCCCCCGGGACAGTGGACCTACGAGCAGTACTTC.

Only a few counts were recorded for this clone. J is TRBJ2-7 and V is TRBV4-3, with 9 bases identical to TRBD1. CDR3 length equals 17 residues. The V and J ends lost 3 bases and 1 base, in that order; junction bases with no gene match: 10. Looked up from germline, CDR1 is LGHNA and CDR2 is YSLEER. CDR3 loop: CASSQGLGTGTSYEQYF. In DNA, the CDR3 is TGCGCCAGCAGCCAGGGCCTGGGGACAGGGACTTCCTACGAGCAGTACTTC.

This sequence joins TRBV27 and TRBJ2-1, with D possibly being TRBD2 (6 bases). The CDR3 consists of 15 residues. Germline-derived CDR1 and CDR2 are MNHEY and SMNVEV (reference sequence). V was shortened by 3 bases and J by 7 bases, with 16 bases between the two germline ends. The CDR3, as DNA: TGTGCCAGCAGTTTCGGGCGGGATCAGGGAAATGAGCAGTTCTTC. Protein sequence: CASSFGRDQGNEQFF.

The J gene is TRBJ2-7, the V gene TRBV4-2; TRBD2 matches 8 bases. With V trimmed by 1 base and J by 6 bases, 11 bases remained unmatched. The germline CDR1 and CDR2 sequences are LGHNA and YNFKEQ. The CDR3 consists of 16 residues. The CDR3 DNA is TGTGCCAGCAGCCAAGCAGGAGGAGCGGGGGTACGCGAGCAGTACTTC. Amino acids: CASSQAGGAGVREQYF.